This T cell receptor (beta chain) was profiled in a study of a mutant IDH1 vaccine in newly diagnosed glioma. Background on the study: Mean patient age was roughly 43 years; 62.5% were male and approximately 40% female. Every participant had undergone radiotherapy, temozolomide, or both before, and most underwent both.

Sequencing used immunoSEQ multiplex PCR; TCRdb keeps in-frame clones, though not all of them. The sample records 70,000 to 95,000 clones, more than 65% being singletons. Points from the study as a whole: Pseudoprogression appeared independent of alterations in top peripheral clonotypes.

Germline values: CDR1 SNHLY, CDR2 FYNNEI. The CDR3 covers 16 residues. J was trimmed by 7 bases and V by 7 bases; bases with no gene match: 15. Regarding this clone: Its antigen is not identified.

Time point of the sample: baseline, week 1 (first vaccination visit). Treatment defined: pre-vaccination baseline after standard-of-care therapy. The donors had new WHO grade 3 or 4 astrocytomas; these were IDH1-mutant and ATRX-lost. The TCR originated in a man aged 35 to 55 with glioma. Some clones in this sample may be carry-over from other donors' samples. This sample comprised PBMCs, obtained from a glioma patient treated with radiotherapy, temozolomide or both. The V call is TRBV2, the J call TRBJ2-7, with TRBD1 matching 11 bases. The CDR3 protein is CASIRRTGTGGYEQYF. The CDR3 nucleotides are TGTGCCAGCATCCGTCGAACCGGGACAGGGGGATATGAGCAGTACTTC.